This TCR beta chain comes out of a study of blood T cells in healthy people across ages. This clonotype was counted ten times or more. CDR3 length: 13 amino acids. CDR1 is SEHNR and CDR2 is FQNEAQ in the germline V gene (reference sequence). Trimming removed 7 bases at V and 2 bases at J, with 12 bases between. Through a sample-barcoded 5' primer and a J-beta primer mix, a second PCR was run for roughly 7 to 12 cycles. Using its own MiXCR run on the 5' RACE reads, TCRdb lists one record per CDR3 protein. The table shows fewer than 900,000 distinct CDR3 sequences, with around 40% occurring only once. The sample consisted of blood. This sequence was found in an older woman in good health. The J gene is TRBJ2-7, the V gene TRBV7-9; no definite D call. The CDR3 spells CASTRFTPYEQYF. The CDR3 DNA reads TGTGCCAGCACCCGATTCACCCCCTACGAGCAGTACTTC. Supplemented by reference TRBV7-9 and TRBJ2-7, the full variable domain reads DTGVSQNPRHKITKRGQNVTFRCDPISEHNRLYWYRQTLGQGPEFLTYFQNEAQLEKSRLLSDRFSAERPKGSFSTLEIQRTEQGDSAMYLCASTRFTPYEQYFGPGTRLTVT.